This paragraph covers one T cell receptor beta chain sequence. This entry comes from a study of response to subunit inactivated influenza vaccine. The CDR3 covers 13 residues. Germline V gene lookup returns CDR1 SGHDN and CDR2 FVKESK. The trim removed 2 bases at V and 7 bases at J, leaving 4 bases unmatched. TCRdb redid the calling of the RT-PCR reads with MiXCR, one entry per CDR3 protein. The table has some 190,000 distinct CDR3 sequences, around an eighth seen once; the top ten hold about a quarter. The input for sequencing was CD8+ T cells sorted from PBMCs, taken 5 to 6 days after vaccination. This chain uses TRBV14 with TRBJ1-2, with TRBD1 matching 7 bases. This receptor was taken from a middle-aged man who received an inactivated influenza vaccine. This CDR3 reads CASSQPTGVGYTF. For the CDR3, the DNA is TGTGCCAGCAGCCAACCCACAGGGGTTGGCTACACCTTC.